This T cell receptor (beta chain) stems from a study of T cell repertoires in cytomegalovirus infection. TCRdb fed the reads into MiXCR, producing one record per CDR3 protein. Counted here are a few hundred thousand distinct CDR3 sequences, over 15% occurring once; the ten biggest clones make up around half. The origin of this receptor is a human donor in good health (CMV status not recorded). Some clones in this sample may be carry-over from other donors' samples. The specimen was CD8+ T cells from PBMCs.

CDR3 sequence: CASGFSGLNTEAFF. CDR3 nucleotide sequence: TGTGCTAGTGGTTTCTCCGGATTGAACACTGAAGCTTTCTTT. This chain joins TRBV12-5 and TRBJ1-1; D call uncertain. This CDR3 has 14 amino acids. Trimming took 3 bases from V and 0 from J, leaving 8 bases between them. The germline V gene has CDR1 LGHNT and CDR2 FRNRAP. Full variable domain (remainder filled in from reference TRBV12-5 and TRBJ1-1): DARVTQTPRHKVTEMGQEVTMRCQPILGHNTVFWYRQTMMQGLELLAYFRNRAPLDDSGMPKDRFSAEMPDATLATLKIQPSEPRDSAVYFCASGFSGLNTEAFFGQGTRLTVV.